The clone carrying this T cell receptor beta chain was seen many times. The entry originates in a study of human T cells and chemical hapten exposure. Using its own MiXCR run on the RACE reads, TCRdb lists one record per CDR3 protein. The table shows some 88,000 distinct CDR3 sequences, with approximately 10% occurring only once. The CDR3 is made up of 15 amino acids. Germline-derived CDR1 and CDR2 are SGHDN and FVKESK. The V and J ends lost 0 bases and 9 bases respectively, with 15 bases between them. The time point: patch test 2, 6 weeks after DPC sensitization. Stated treatment: therapeutic diphenylcyclopropenone sensitization with weekly scalp DPC.

The V gene is TRBV14, the J gene TRBJ2-1; possible D gene TRBD1, 5 bases. Sample: whole blood, taken in connection with sensitization to the hapten diphenylcyclopropenone (DPC). The TCR sequence derives from a middle-aged man with alopecia areata. Some clones in this sample may be carry-over from other donors' samples. For the CDR3, the DNA is TGTGCCAGCAGCCAAGATTTGGCAGGGCAAGGTGAGCAGTTCTTC. Translated, it gives CASSQDLAGQGEQFF.